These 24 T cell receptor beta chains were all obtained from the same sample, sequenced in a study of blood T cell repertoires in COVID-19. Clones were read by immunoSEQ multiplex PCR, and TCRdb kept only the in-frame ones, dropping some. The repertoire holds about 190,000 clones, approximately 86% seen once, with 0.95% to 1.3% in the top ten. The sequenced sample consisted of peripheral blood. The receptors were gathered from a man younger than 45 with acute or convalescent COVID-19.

For the CDR3, the DNA is TGTGCCAGCAGTGTAGTCAGGGGTCCCATAAACGAGCAGTACTTC. Amino acid sequence: CASSVVRGPINEQYF. This rearrangement joins TRBV28 to TRBJ2-7, with D perhaps TRBD1 (6 bases). V was trimmed by 5 bases and J by 5 bases, leaving 19 bases between them. This CDR3 region has 15 residues. Germline assignment: CDR1 MDHEN and CDR2 SYDVKM. The variable domain in full, completed from reference TRBV28 and TRBJ2-7, reads DVKVTQSSRYLVKRTGEKVFLECVQDMDHENMFWYRQDPGLGLRLIYFSYDVKMKEKGDIPEGYSVSREKKERFSLILESASTNQTSMYLCASSVVRGPINEQYFGPGTRLTVT.

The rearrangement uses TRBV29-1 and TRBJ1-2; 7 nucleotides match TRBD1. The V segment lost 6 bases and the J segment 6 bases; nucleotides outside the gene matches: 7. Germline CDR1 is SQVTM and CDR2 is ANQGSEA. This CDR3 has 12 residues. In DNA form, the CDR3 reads TGCAGCGTCGGAGACAGGGTCGATGGCTACACCTTC. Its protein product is CSVGDRVDGYTF.

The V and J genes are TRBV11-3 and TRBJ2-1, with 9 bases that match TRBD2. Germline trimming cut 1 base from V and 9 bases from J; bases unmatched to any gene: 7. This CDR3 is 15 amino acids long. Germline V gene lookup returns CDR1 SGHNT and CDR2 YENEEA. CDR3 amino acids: CASSLAGGRAGEQFF. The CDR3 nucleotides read TGTGCCAGCAGCTTAGCGGGCGGGAGGGCCGGTGAGCAGTTCTTC.

The CDR3 DNA reads as TGTGCCAGCAGCCCATTCGGGAGGGTAGCAGATACGCAGTATTTT. It encodes CASSPFGRVADTQYF. The chain carries TRBV6-4 and TRBJ2-3, with 8 bases aligning to TRBD2. V trimming: 6 bases; J trimming: 4 bases; junction bases outside the gene matches: 9. CDR1 and CDR2 (germline): MRHNA, SNTAGT. CDR3 size: 15 residues.

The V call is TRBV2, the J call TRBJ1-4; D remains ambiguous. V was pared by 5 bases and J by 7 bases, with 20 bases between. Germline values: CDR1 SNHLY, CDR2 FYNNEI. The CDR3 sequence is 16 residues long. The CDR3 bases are TGTGCCAGCAGTTGGGGTAGCGGGGTAACAACTGAAAAACTGTTTTTT. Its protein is CASSWGSGVTTEKLFF.

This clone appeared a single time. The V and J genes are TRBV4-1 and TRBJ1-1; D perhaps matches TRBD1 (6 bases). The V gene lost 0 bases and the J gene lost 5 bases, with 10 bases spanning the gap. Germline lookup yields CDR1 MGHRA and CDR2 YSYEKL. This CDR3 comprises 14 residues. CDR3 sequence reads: CASSQDQGSTEAFF. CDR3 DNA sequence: TGCGCCAGCAGCCAAGACCAGGGGTCGACTGAAGCTTTCTTT.

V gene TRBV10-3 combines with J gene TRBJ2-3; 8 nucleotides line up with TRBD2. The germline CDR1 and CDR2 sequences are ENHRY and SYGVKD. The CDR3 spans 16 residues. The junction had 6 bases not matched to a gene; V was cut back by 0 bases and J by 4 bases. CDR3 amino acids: CAISESASGLADTQYF. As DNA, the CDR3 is TGTGCCATCAGTGAGTCGGCTAGCGGGTTGGCAGATACGCAGTATTTT.

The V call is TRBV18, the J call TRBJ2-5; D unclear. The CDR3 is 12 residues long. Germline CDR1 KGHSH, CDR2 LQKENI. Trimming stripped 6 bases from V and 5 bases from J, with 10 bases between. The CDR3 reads CASSPVRETQYF. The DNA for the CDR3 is TGTGCCAGCTCCCCTGTACGGGAGACCCAGTACTTC.

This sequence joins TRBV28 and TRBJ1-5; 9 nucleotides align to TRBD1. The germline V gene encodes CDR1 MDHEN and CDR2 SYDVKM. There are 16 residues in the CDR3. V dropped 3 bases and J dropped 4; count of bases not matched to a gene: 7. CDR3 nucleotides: TGTGCCAGCAGTTTGAACTCCGGGACAGGGAATCAGCCCCAGCATTTT. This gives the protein CASSLNSGTGNQPQHF.

The CDR3 coding sequence is TGTGCCAGCAGCTTGGGACAGGGGTTCACCGGGGAGCTGTTTTTT. Translating it yields CASSLGQGFTGELFF. This rearrangement joins TRBV3-1 (or the pseudogene TRBV3-2) to TRBJ2-2; 10 bases are shared with TRBD1. V lost 5 bases and J lost 4; bases outside the gene matches: 4. CDR3 size: 15 residues. The germline V gene has CDR1 LGHDT and CDR2 YNNKEL (reference sequence).

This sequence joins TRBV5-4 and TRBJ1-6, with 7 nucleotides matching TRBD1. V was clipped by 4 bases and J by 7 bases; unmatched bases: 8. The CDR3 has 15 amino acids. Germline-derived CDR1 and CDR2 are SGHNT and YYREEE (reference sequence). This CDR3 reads CASSGDRKRNSPLHF. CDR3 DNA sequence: TGTGCCAGCAGCGGGGACAGAAAAAGGAATTCACCCCTCCACTTT.

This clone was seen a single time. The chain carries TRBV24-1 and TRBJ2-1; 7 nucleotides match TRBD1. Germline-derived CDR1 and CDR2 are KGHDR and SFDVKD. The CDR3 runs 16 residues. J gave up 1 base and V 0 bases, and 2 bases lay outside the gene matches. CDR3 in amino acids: CATSDLAGGSYNEQFF. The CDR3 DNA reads TGTGCCACCAGTGATTTGGCAGGGGGTTCCTACAATGAGCAGTTCTTC.

The CDR3 is CATRRGSSPLHF. In nucleotides, the CDR3 is TGTGCCACCAGAAGGGGATCATCACCCCTCCACTTT. V usage is TRBV15 and J usage is TRBJ1-6; possible D gene TRBD1, 5 bases. V was pared by 6 bases and J by 10 bases, with 10 bases between. Per the germline V gene, CDR1 is LNHNV and CDR2 is YYDKDF (reference sequence). This CDR3 contains 12 residues.

In DNA form, the CDR3 reads TGTGCCAGTAGTATCAGTGGCAGGGAAGCTGGGGCCAACGTCCTGACTTTC. This sequence encodes CASSISGREAGANVLTF. The rearrangement uses TRBV19 and TRBJ2-6; D may be TRBD1 (5 bases). V gave up 3 bases and J gave up 2 bases, with 14 bases separating them. In germline, CDR1 is LNHDA, CDR2 SQIVND (reference sequence). The CDR3 runs 17 residues.

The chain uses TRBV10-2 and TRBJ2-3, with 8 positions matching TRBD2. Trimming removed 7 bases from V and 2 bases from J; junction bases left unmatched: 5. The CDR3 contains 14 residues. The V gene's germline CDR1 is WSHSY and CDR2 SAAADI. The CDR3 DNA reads TGCGCCAGCACCCGGGGGGGGAACACAGATACGCAGTATTTT. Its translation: CASTRGGNTDTQYF.

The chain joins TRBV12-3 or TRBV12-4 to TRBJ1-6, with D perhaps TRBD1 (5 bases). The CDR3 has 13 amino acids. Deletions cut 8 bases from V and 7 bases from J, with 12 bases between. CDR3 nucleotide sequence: TGTGCCAGCTCCGACCGGGGGAATTCACCCCTCCACTTT. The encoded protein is CASSDRGNSPLHF.

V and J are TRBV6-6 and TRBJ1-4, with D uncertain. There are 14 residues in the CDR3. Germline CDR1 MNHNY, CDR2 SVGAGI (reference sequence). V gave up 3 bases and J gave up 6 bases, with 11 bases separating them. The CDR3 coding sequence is TGTGCCAGCAGTTATCCGAGGAGGGATGAAAAACTGTTTTTT. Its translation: CASSYPRRDEKLFF.

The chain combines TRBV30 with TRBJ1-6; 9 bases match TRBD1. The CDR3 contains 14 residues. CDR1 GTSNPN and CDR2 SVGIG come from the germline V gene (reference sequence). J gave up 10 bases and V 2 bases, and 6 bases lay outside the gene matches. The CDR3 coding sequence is TGTGCCTGGAGTTCGGGACAGGGTTCGTCACCCCTCCACTTT. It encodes CAWSSGQGSSPLHF. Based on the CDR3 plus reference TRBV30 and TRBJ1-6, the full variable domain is SQTIHQWPATLVQPVGSPLSLECTVEGTSNPNLYWYRQAAGRGLQLLFYSVGIGQISSEVPQNLSASRPQDRQFILSSKKLLLSDSGFYLCAWSSGQGSSPLHFGNGTRLTVT.

The CDR3 DNA follows: TGTGGCATGGGCGGGGGCTCTGGAAACACCATATATTTT. This encodes CGMGGGSGNTIYF. The rearrangement links TRBV6-5 to TRBJ1-3; weak D call: TRBD1 (5 bases). Germline V lookup: CDR1 MNHEY, CDR2 SVGAGI. The CDR3 sequence is 13 residues long.

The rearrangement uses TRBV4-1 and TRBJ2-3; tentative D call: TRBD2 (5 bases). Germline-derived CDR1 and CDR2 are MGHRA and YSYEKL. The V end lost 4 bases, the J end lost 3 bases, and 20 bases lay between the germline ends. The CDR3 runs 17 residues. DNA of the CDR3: TGCGCCAGCAGCCGATATCTAGGAGCCCCGGGGACAGATACGCAGTATTTT. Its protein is CASSRYLGAPGTDTQYF.

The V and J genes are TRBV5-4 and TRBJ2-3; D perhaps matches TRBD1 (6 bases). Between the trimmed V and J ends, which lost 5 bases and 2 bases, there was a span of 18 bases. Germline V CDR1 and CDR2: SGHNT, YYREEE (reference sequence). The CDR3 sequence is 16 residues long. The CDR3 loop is CASSKALWDNTDTQYF. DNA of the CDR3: TGTGCCAGCAGTAAGGCCTTGTGGGACAACACAGATACGCAGTATTTT.

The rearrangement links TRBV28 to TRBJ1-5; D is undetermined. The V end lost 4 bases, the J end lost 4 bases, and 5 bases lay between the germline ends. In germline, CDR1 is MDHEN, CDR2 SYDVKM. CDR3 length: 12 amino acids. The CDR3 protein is CASSSVNQPQHF. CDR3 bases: TGTGCCAGCAGTTCAGTTAATCAGCCCCAGCATTTT.

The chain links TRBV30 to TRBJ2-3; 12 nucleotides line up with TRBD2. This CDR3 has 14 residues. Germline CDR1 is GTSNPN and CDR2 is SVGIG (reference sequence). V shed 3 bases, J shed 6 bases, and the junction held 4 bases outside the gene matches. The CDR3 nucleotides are TGTGCCTGGAGCGCAGGGACTAGCGGGGATACGCAGTATTTT. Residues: CAWSAGTSGDTQYF.

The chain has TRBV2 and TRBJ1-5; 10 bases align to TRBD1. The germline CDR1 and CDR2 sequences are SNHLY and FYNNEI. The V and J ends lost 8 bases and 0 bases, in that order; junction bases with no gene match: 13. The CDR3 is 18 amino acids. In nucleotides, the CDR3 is TGTGCCAGCGGGGGTGGACAGGGGGGGTTCCATAGCAATCAGCCCCAGCATTTT. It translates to CASGGGQGGFHSNQPQHF.